One T cell receptor (beta chain) is described in this entry. What it recognizes is unknown. Method: immunoSEQ multiplex PCR; TCRdb's copy keeps in-frame clones and lacks some. The repertoire has around 6,700 clones, approximately 91% of them found once; the top ten carry over 4%. The sample comes from a study of graft-versus-host responses after intestinal transplantation. Study findings and constraints: Some GvH clones appeared in ileal mucosa or blood before recipient bone marrow. Early after transplant, HvG declines were associated with peak levels of circulating GvH clones.

Germline V gives CDR1 SGHRS, CDR2 YFSETQ. This CDR3 has 17 amino acids. V shed 1 base and J 0 bases; nucleotides not matched to a gene: 4. The sequence was obtained from a human patient who received an intestinal transplant, so some T cells may come from the graft donor. The chain uses TRBV5-1 and TRBJ2-2, with 9 positions matching TRBD2. The sequencing used PBMCs, collected about 80 days after transplant. The CDR3 loop reads CASSLRPSGANTGELFF. The CDR3 DNA is TGCGCCAGCAGCTTGCGTCCTAGCGGGGCGAACACCGGGGAGCTGTTTTTT.